The table lists the clone carrying this T cell receptor beta chain with many counts. Its antigen is currently unknown. The source of the sample is a study of T cells in Graves' hyperthyroidism and ophthalmopathy. General study points: Within blood appeared most thyroid clonotypes that had expanded above 0.001.

Amplification of TCR beta CDR3 regions used RNA as the template. HTBI primers were employed in a first-round RT-PCR of the TCR CDR3. TCRdb re-called the multiplex PCR reads with MiXCR, one entry per CDR3 protein. The sample comprises approximately 590,000 distinct CDR3 sequences, about 15% of which are singletons, and 6.5% to 8% rests with the top ten. The germline gives CDR1 MDHEN, CDR2 SYDVKM. The V gene end was trimmed by 1 base and the J gene end by 3 bases; junction bases not matched to a gene: 7. This CDR3 spans 16 amino acids. Stability of Graves' hyperthyroidism was defined as absent ophthalmopathy progression within 18 months. The source of the PBMCs was approximately 9.5 ml of fresh peripheral blood.

The rearrangement links TRBV28 to TRBJ2-5; 8 bases fit TRBD1. Material: blood. This sequence was found in a woman in her 30s with Graves' hyperthyroidism. The CDR3 loop reads CASSLSGQGKEETQYF. The CDR3 nucleotides are TGTGCCAGCAGTTTATCAGGACAGGGAAAGGAAGAGACCCAGTACTTC.